A selection of T cell receptor beta chains follows, all from one sample in a study of T-cell reconstitution after alpha-beta-depleted transplantation in children. TCRdb passed the PCR reads through MiXCR, listing each CDR3 protein once. The sample contains some 520,000 distinct CDR3 sequences, approximately 32% of which appear only once. The material sequenced was PBMCs from the stem cell graft donor, taken from the stem cell graft. The receptors stem from a human donor who donated a stem cell graft to a child with aplastic anemia. The CDR3 runs from the conserved cysteine through the conserved F or W. Fields, in order: D gene, V gene, clone size, J gene, CDR3 DNA, CDR3 protein. A D gene is named only where the DNA matches it firmly. Some rows mark clone size as missing; the rest say once, few, many or name a class of expanded clone.

>-|TRBV3-1|once|TRBJ1-1
TGTGCCAGCAGCCAAGATCGGGGATCCACTGAAGCTTTCTTT
CASSQDRGSTEAFF
>-|TRBV18|-|TRBJ1-5
TGTGCCAGCTCAGCAGGGAATAGCAATCAGCCCCAGCATTTT
CASSAGNSNQPQHF
>TRBD2|TRBV15|-|TRBJ2-1
TGTGCCACCAGCAGAGAAGCGGGAAGACCGAACAATGAGCAGTTCTTC
CATSREAGRPNNEQFF
>-|TRBV7-2|-|TRBJ2-1
TGTGCCAGCAGCTCGTTTCGCAATGAGCAGTTCTTC
CASSSFRNEQFF
>-|TRBV7-2|-|TRBJ1-1
TGTGCCAGCAGCTTAGCCCCGGGACTGGGGAACACTGAAGCTTTCTTT
CASSLAPGLGNTEAFF
>-|TRBV5-6|many|TRBJ2-3
TGTGCCAGCAGCTTGGCTACAGCTAGCACAGATACGCAGTATTTT
CASSLATASTDTQYF
>-|TRBV27|few|TRBJ1-2
TGTGCCAGCAGTCCCGGGTCCTCTCAGGACGGCTACACCTTC
CASSPGSSQDGYTF
>TRBD1|TRBV20-1|-|TRBJ1-4
TGCAGTGCTAGAGATATACAGGGGAATGAAAAACTGTTTTTT
CSARDIQGNEKLFF
>TRBD1|TRBV24-1|-|TRBJ2-2
TGTGCCACCAGTGACTCGGGACAGGGGGCCACCGGGGAGCTGTTTTTT
CATSDSGQGATGELFF
>-|TRBV30|few|TRBJ1-3
TGTGCCTGGAGTGACTTCGCGGGGGGCACCATATATTTT
CAWSDFAGGTIYF
>TRBD2|TRBV12-3/TRBV12-4|-|TRBJ2-7
TGTGCCAGCAGACTTAGCGGGGAGCAGTACTTC
CASRLSGEQYF
>-|TRBV20-1|few|TRBJ2-5
TGCAGTGCTACCCAGGACTTTTGGCAAGAGACCCAGTACTTC
CSATQDFWQETQYF
>-|TRBV29-1|-|TRBJ1-5
TGCAGCGTTGCGCAGGGGAATTGGGGCAATCAGCCCCAGCATTTT
CSVAQGNWGNQPQHF
>-|TRBV18|-|TRBJ1-3
TGTGCCAGCTCACCCCCGGAAAACCCCATATATTTT
CASSPPENPIYF
>-|TRBV12-3/TRBV12-4|few|TRBJ2-7
TGTGCCAGCAGCCAGACAGGCGGGCCCTACGAGCAGTACTTC
CASSQTGGPYEQYF
>TRBD1|TRBV27|few|TRBJ2-7
TGTGCCAGCAGTCCCCAGACAGGGGGCTACGAGCAGTACTTC
CASSPQTGGYEQYF
>-|TRBV6-2/TRBV6-3|few|TRBJ2-1
TGTGCCAGCAGTTACTCAGCGACGTCCTACAATGAGCAGTTCTTC
CASSYSATSYNEQFF
>TRBD2|TRBV7-6|few|TRBJ2-1
TGTGCCAGCAGGCCCACTAGCGGGAGCTACAATGAGCAGTTCTTC
CASRPTSGSYNEQFF
>-|TRBV7-8|-|TRBJ2-3
TGTGCCAGCAGCTCAGGGCTAGCCCAGCGCACAGATACGCAGTATTTT
CASSSGLAQRTDTQYF
>-|TRBV28|-|TRBJ1-5
TGTGCCAGCAGCTCGACAGTCCCTCAGCCCCAGCATTTT
CASSSTVPQPQHF
>TRBD2|TRBV5-4|-|TRBJ2-1
TGTGCCAGCAGCTTGGTTGGGACTAGGGGAAATGAGCAGTTCTTC
CASSLVGTRGNEQFF
>-|TRBV21-1|-|TRBJ1-2
TGTGCCAGCAGCAAGAATAGGGGCCCTTACTATGGCTACACCTTC
CASSKNRGPYYGYTF
>-|TRBV5-1|-|TRBJ1-1
TGCGCCAGCAGCTTGTTCGAGGCGGCGGGAACTGAAGCTTTCTTT
CASSLFEAAGTEAFF
>TRBD2|TRBV28|once|TRBJ2-7
TGTGCCAGCAGCCGGGAGGGAGGCTTCTACGAGCAGTACTTC
CASSREGGFYEQYF
>-|TRBV7-2|-|TRBJ1-1
TGTGCCAGCATCACGGGGGGGCTGGGGACTGAAGCTTTCTTT
CASITGGLGTEAFF